A selection of T cell receptor beta chains follows, all from one sample in a study of a mutant IDH1 vaccine in newly diagnosed glioma. Repertoires were generated with immunoSEQ multiplex PCR, while TCRdb's copy carries only in-frame clones and drops some. The sample records about 88,000 clones, around 79% being singletons. Sequenced here: PBMCs, sampled from a glioma patient treated with radiotherapy, temozolomide or both. All receptors come from a man aged 40-49 years with glioma. Some clones in this sample may be carry-over from other donors' samples. Each CDR3 is given with its conserved first and last residue. Fields, in order: clone size, J gene, D gene, V gene, CDR3 protein, CDR3 DNA. The D gene is left open where the match is weak. Only some rows state a clone size, as once, few, many or a class for expanded clones.

>few|TRBJ1-5|-|TRBV19
CASSSGQRLNQPQHF
TGTGCCAGTAGTTCAGGACAGAGACTCAATCAGCCCCAGCATTTT
>-|TRBJ1-4|-|TRBV18
CASSLSGTNEKLFF
TGTGCCAGCTCACTCTCAGGAACTAATGAAAAACTGTTTTTT
>once|TRBJ1-4|-|TRBV18
CASSPLTGAGANEKLFF
TGTGCCAGCTCACCCCTAACCGGGGCTGGAGCTAATGAAAAACTGTTTTTT
>few|TRBJ1-2|-|TRBV10-3
CAISESLGGYGYTF
TGTGCCATCAGTGAGTCGTTGGGTGGGTATGGCTACACCTTC
>-|TRBJ2-2|TRBD1|TRBV5-6
CASSWGQGSGELFF
TGTGCCAGCAGCTGGGGACAGGGAAGCGGGGAGCTGTTTTTT
>-|TRBJ1-1|-|TRBV7-6
CASSVGTNTEAFF
TGTGCCAGCAGCGTCGGGACAAACACTGAAGCTTTCTTT
>-|TRBJ2-2|-|TRBV18
CASSPLTGLGTGELFF
TGTGCCAGCTCACCTCTCACGGGCCTAGGCACCGGGGAGCTGTTTTTT
>-|TRBJ1-5|TRBD1|TRBV6-6
CASRDRVGDQPQHF
TGTGCCAGCAGGGACAGGGTGGGGGATCAGCCCCAGCATTTT
>-|TRBJ1-2|TRBD1|TRBV29-1
CSVDADRVGGYTF
TGCAGCGTGGACGCGGACAGGGTGGGTGGCTACACCTTC
>few|TRBJ2-7|TRBD2|TRBV7-9
CASSPYSGGSSYEQYF
TGTGCCAGCAGTCCGTATAGCGGGGGGAGCTCCTACGAGCAGTACTTC
>-|TRBJ2-3|-|TRBV6-5
CASSYLLKDTQYF
TGTGCCAGCAGTTACCTCCTGAAGGATACGCAGTATTTT
>-|TRBJ2-6|-|TRBV30
CAWSANVLTF
TGTGCCTGGAGTGCCAACGTCCTGACTTTC
>-|TRBJ2-7|-|TRBV6-5
CASSRGTTPYEQYF
TGTGCCAGTTCAAGGGGAACCACGCCCTACGAGCAGTACTTC
>few|TRBJ2-2|-|TRBV7-9
CAVGKTPNTGELFF
TGTGCCGTGGGAAAGACACCGAACACCGGGGAGCTGTTTTTT
>-|TRBJ2-1|TRBD1|TRBV29-1
CSQGQGLDNEQFF
TGCAGCCAGGGACAGGGTCTCGACAATGAGCAGTTCTTC
>-|TRBJ1-4|TRBD1|TRBV30
CAWSPGQGAGEKLFF
TGTGCCTGGAGCCCGGGACAGGGGGCGGGTGAAAAACTGTTTTTT
>-|TRBJ1-2|-|TRBV19
CASSVGTSWGYTF
TGTGCCAGTAGTGTGGGGACTTCGTGGGGCTACACCTTC
>-|TRBJ2-1|-|TRBV9
CASSVGGASYNEQFF
TGTGCCAGCAGCGTAGGGGGGGCATCCTACAATGAGCAGTTCTTC
>-|TRBJ1-2|-|TRBV6-5
CASSYSLGSGNYGYTF
TGTGCCAGCAGTTACTCGTTAGGGTCAGGGAACTATGGCTACACCTTC
>-|TRBJ1-6|TRBD1|TRBV9
CASSVGTGGSSPLHF
TGTGCCAGCAGCGTAGGGACAGGGGGATCTTCACCCCTCCACTTT
>few|TRBJ2-1|TRBD2|TRBV10-1
CASSSSGGAWNEQFF
TGCGCCAGCAGTTCTAGCGGGGGGGCCTGGAATGAGCAGTTCTTC
>once|TRBJ2-2|-|TRBV7-9
CASLPRAAGGELFF
TGTGCCAGCCTCCCGAGGGCCGCAGGCGGGGAGCTGTTTTTT
>few|TRBJ2-2|TRBD1|TRBV18
CASSPRTGTGELFF
TGTGCCAGCTCTCCAAGGACAGGGACCGGGGAGCTGTTTTTT
>-|TRBJ1-3|-|TRBV6-1
CASSERFVGYSGNTIYF
TGTGCCAGCAGTGAAAGGTTTGTCGGCTACTCTGGAAACACCATATATTTT
>-|TRBJ1-3|TRBD1|TRBV5-1
CASSFEGAPGNTIYF
TGCGCCAGCAGCTTCGAGGGGGCGCCGGGAAACACCATATATTTT
>-|TRBJ1-5|-|TRBV30
CAWSDTWGGQPQHF
TGTGCCTGGAGCGACACCTGGGGGGGTCAGCCCCAGCATTTT